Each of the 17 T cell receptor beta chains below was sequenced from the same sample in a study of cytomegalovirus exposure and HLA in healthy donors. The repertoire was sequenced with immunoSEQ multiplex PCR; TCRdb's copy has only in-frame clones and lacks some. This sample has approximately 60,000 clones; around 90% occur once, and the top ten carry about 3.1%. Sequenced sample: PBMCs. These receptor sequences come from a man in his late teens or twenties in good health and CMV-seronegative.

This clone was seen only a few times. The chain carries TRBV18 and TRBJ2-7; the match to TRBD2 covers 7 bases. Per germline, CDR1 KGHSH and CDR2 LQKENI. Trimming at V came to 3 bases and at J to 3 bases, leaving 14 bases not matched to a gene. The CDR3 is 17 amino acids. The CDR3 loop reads CASSPLQRVAGNYEQYF. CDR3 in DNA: TGTGCCAGCTCACCTCTACAACGGGTAGCGGGTAACTACGAGCAGTACTTC.

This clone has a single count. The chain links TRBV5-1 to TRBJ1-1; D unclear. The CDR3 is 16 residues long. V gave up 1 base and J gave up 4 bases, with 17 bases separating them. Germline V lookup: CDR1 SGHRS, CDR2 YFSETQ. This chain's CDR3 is CASSLIYGVSGTEAFF. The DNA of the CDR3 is TGCGCCAGCAGCTTGATATACGGGGTGTCGGGCACTGAAGCTTTCTTT.

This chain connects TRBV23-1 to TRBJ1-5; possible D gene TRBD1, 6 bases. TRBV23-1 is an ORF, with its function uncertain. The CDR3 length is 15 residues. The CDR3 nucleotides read TGCGCACAACGATGTCCCACAGGGAGGGTTCAGCCCCAGCATTTT. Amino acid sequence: CAQRCPTGRVQPQHF.

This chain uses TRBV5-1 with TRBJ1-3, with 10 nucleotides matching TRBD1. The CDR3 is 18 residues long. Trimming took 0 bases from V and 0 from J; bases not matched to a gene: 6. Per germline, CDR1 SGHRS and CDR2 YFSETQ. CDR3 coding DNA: TGCGCCAGCAGCTTGGGAGGGACAGGGGTTTTCTCTGGAAACACCATATATTTT. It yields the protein CASSLGGTGVFSGNTIYF.

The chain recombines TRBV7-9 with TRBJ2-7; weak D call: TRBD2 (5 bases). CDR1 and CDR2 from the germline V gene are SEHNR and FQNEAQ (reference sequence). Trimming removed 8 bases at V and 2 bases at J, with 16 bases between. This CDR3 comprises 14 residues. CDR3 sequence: CASVAPGVTYEQYF. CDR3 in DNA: TGTGCCAGCGTTGCACCCGGGGTTACCTACGAGCAGTACTTC.

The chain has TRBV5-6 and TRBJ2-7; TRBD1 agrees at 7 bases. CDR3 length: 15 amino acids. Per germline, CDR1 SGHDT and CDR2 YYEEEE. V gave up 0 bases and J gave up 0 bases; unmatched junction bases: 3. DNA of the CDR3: TGTGCCAGCAGCTTGGATTGGGACAGCTCCTACGAGCAGTACTTC. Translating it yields CASSLDWDSSYEQYF.

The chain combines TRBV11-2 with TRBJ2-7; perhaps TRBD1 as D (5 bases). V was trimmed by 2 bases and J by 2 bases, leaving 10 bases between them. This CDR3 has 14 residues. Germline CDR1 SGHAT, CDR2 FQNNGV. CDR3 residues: CASSLLQGPYEQYF. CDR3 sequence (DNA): TGTGCCAGCAGCTTACTGCAGGGCCCCTACGAGCAGTACTTC.

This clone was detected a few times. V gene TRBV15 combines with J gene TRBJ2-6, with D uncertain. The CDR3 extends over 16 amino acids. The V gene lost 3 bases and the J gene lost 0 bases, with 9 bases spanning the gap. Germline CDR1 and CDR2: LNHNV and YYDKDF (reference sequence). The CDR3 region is CATSSNTASGANVLTF. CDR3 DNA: TGTGCCACCAGCAGCAACACAGCCTCTGGGGCCAACGTCCTGACTTTC.

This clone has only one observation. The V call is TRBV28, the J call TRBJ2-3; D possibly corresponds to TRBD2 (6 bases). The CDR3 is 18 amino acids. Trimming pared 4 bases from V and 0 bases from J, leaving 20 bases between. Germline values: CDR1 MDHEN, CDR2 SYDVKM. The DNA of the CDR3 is TGTGCCAGCAGTTCCCGGGACTGGCGGGTGACTAGCACAGATACGCAGTATTTT. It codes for CASSSRDWRVTSTDTQYF.

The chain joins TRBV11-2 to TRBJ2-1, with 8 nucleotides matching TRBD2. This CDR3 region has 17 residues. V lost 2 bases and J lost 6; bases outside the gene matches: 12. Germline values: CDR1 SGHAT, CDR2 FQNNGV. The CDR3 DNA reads TGTGCCAGCAGCTTAACAACAGCGGGAGTAGGAGGCAATGAGCAGTTCTTC. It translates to CASSLTTAGVGGNEQFF.

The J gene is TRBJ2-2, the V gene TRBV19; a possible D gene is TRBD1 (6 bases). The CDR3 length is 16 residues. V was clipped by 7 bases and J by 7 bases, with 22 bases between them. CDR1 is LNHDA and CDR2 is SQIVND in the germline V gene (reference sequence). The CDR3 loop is CASTPDRTVLVGELFF. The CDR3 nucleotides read TGTGCCAGTACTCCTGACAGGACGGTATTGGTCGGGGAGCTGTTTTTT.

CDR3 in amino acids: CASSSPGLNTEAFF. CDR3 sequence (DNA): TGTGCCAGCAGTTCGCCAGGACTAAACACTGAAGCTTTCTTT. The rearrangement links TRBV27 to TRBJ1-1; no clear D gene. The V end was cut by 4 bases, the J end by 2 bases, with 11 bases between. The CDR3 sequence is 14 residues long. Germline lookup yields CDR1 MNHEY and CDR2 SMNVEV (reference sequence).

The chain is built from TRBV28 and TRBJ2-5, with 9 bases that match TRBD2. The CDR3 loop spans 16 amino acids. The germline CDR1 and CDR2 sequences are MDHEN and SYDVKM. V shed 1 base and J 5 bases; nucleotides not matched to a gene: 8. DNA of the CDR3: TGTGCCAGCAGTTTATATGCAGCGGGAGGACGCGAGACCCAGTACTTC. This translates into CASSLYAAGGRETQYF.

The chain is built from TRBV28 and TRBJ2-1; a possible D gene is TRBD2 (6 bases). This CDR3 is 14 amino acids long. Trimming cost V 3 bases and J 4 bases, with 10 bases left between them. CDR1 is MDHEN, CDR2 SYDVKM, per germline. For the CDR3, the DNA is TGTGCCAGCAGTTTGGCGGGACCGTACAATGAGCAGTTCTTC. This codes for CASSLAGPYNEQFF.

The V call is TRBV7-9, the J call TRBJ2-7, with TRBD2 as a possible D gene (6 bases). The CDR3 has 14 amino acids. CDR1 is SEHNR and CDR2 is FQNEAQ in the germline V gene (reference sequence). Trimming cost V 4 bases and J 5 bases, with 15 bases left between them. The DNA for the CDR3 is TGTGCCAGCAGCTCTCGCGGGAACGGTGACGAGCAGTACTTC. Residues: CASSSRGNGDEQYF.

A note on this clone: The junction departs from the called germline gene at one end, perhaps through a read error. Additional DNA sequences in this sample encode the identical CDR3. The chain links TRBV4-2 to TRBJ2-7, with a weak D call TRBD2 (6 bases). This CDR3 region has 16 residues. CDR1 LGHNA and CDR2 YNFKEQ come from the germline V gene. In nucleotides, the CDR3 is TGTGCTAGCAGCCAAGAAGACTCTGCTGGGAGGTACGAGCAGTACTTC. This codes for CASSQEDSAGRYEQYF.

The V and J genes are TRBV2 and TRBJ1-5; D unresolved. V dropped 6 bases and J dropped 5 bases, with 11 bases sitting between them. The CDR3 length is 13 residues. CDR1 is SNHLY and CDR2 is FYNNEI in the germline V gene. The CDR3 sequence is CASSIDTYQPQHF. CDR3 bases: TGTGCCAGCAGCATTGACACTTATCAGCCCCAGCATTTT.